This record covers a single TCR beta chain. The target antigen is unknown. These donors counted as nominally healthy when sampled, but unrecorded immune exposures were likely. The record originates from a study of cytomegalovirus exposure and HLA in healthy donors. Study outcomes and limitations: Indistinguishable V segments, including TRBV6-2 and TRBV6-3, were excluded. Among immune exposure information, only CMV serostatus was available.

V was cut by 5 bases and J by 5 bases, with 16 bases left in between. The CDR3 spans 14 residues. Germline lookup yields CDR1 SGHVS and CDR2 FNYEAQ. It was with 60 Vbeta and 13 Jbeta primers that the PCR ran. TCRdb keeps only in-frame clones here, not all; method: immunoSEQ multiplex PCR. This sample has about 140,000 clones, with more than 60% found just once. The receptor was derived from a male donor in good health and CMV-seronegative. Source material: PBMCs. V usage is TRBV7-6 and J usage is TRBJ2-7, with D uncertain. The CDR3 region is CASSHPRLGDEQYF. Here the CDR3 DNA reads TGTGCCAGCAGCCACCCGAGACTCGGAGACGAGCAGTACTTC.